Below, 10 T cell receptor beta chains from the same sample are listed, as sequenced in a study of blood T cells in healthy people across ages. Next came a second PCR, run for about 7 to 12 cycles, which used a sample-barcoded 5' primer along with a J-beta primer mix. MiXCR was run by TCRdb on the 5' RACE reads, yielding one entry per CDR3 protein. The top ten clones hold roughly 7.9% of a sample with about 1,500,000 distinct CDR3 sequences, roughly 40% of them seen once. Sequencing was carried out using blood. Every receptor here comes from a woman younger than 35 in good health.

In the case of this clonotype: At one boundary the junction diverges from the germline segment, which might be a read error. This rearrangement joins TRBV24-1 to TRBJ2-3; D tentatively fits TRBD1 or TRBD2 (5 bases each). There are 18 residues in the CDR3. CDR1 and CDR2 (germline): KGHDR, SFDVKD. The CDR3 DNA follows: TGTGCCACCACCTCCACTGGGCTAGGGACGGGCAACACAGACACGCAGTATTTT. This codes for CATTSTGLGTGNTDTQYF.

This chain links TRBV5-5 with TRBJ1-1; D gene ambiguous. The ends were cut back, 1 base at V and 7 bases at J, with 14 bases in the middle. Germline values: CDR1 SGHKS, CDR2 YYEKEE (reference sequence). The CDR3 is 14 amino acids. This CDR3 is CASSLQSRSLEAFF. The CDR3 DNA follows: TGTGCCAGCAGCTTGCAATCGCGATCCCTTGAAGCTTTCTTT.

V usage is TRBV6-1 and J usage is TRBJ2-7; 14 bases line up with TRBD2. CDR3 size: 16 residues. Germline-derived CDR1 and CDR2 are MNHNS and SASEGT. V gave up 7 bases and J gave up 0 bases; unmatched junction bases: 5. CDR3 sequence reads: CASTGLAGGRSYEQYF. The CDR3 coding sequence is TGTGCCAGCACCGGACTAGCGGGAGGTCGCTCCTACGAGCAGTACTTC.

The chain has TRBV27 and TRBJ2-5, with 11 bases matching TRBD1. The germline gives CDR1 MNHEY, CDR2 SMNVEV (reference sequence). V lost 7 bases and J lost 11; bases outside the gene matches: 12. There are 14 residues in the CDR3. The DNA of the CDR3 is TGTGCCAGCACCTCCGGGGGACAGGGGGAAGAGCAGTACTTC. It specifies CASTSGGQGEEQYF.

For this clonotype: Because the CDR3 is missing its conserved closing phenylalanine or tryptophan, this is likely a read error. The CDR3 coding sequence is TGTGCCAGCAGCCAAGGGCTAGCCTACGAGCAGTACCTC. Its protein is CASSQGLAYEQYL. This chain joins TRBV3-1 and TRBJ2-7; unclear D gene. Trimming took off 1 base at V and 2 bases at J, with 6 bases between the two ends. There are 13 residues in the CDR3. The V gene's germline CDR1 is LGHDT and CDR2 YNNKEL (reference sequence).

This chain joins TRBV30 and TRBJ2-2; D is unresolved. The germline CDR1 and CDR2 sequences are GTSNPN and SVGIG (reference sequence). The CDR3 is 15 residues long. V was trimmed by 1 base and J by 3 bases, leaving 12 bases between them. CDR3 amino acids: CAWSGVRADTGELFF. The CDR3 DNA reads as TGTGCCTGGAGTGGGGTCCGGGCGGACACCGGGGAGCTGTTTTTT.

The chain links TRBV7-9 to TRBJ2-1; D unresolved. Germline V gene data show CDR1 as SEHNR and CDR2 as FQNEAQ (reference sequence). The CDR3 extends over 12 amino acids. V was trimmed by 2 bases and J by 4 bases, leaving 3 bases between them. CDR3 loop: CASSLKYNEQFF. The CDR3 DNA reads TGTGCCAGCAGCTTAAAATACAATGAGCAGTTCTTC.

In its sample, this clonotype was seen a few times. The chain couples TRBV6-5 to TRBJ2-1; 10 nucleotides match TRBD2. The junction had 11 bases not matched to a gene; V was cut back by 11 bases and J by 7 bases. The CDR3 is made up of 14 amino acids. CDR1 MNHEY and CDR2 SVGAGI come from the germline V gene. DNA of the CDR3: TGTGCCTCCCGCCCTAGCGGGGGAAGAAATGAGCAGTTCTTC. This codes for CASRPSGGRNEQFF.

The J gene is TRBJ2-1, the V gene TRBV6-5; TRBD1 agrees at 8 bases. Germline CDR1 MNHEY, CDR2 SVGAGI. The CDR3 covers 13 residues. The J segment lost 6 bases and the V segment lost 5 bases, leaving 3 bases of the junction unmatched. DNA for the CDR3: TGTGCCAGCAGTATAGACAGGGGCAATGAGCAGTTCTTC. Protein sequence: CASSIDRGNEQFF.

This clonotype has more than one count but fewer than ten. The V and J genes are TRBV7-2 and TRBJ1-2; D remains unclear. Trimming stripped 6 bases from V and 0 bases from J, with 11 bases between. Germline values: CDR1 SGHTA, CDR2 FQGNSA. The CDR3 has 14 amino acids. For the CDR3, the DNA is TGTGCCAGCAGAGTCACAGCCTCTAACTATGGCTACACCTTC. Translating gives CASRVTASNYGYTF.